The entry below describes one T cell receptor beta chain. The table came from immunoSEQ multiplex PCR; TCRdb's copy has only in-frame clones and leaves some out. The table shows more than 2,000,000 clones, with 85% to 95% occurring only once. The CDR3 runs to 14 residues. CDR1 is MDHEN and CDR2 is SYDVKM in the germline V gene. Trimming cost V 5 bases and J 1 base, with 11 bases left between them. These data belong to a study of shared clonotypes between healthy human individuals. The sequenced material came from naive CD4+ T cells sorted from blood. Subset here: CD45RA+ positively selected. V and J are TRBV28 and TRBJ1-1; a weak D match, TRBD1 (5 bases). This clonotype originated in a man younger than 30 in good health. The CDR3 DNA follows: TGTGCCAGCAGTCGTGGGGGGACGAACACTGAAGCTTTCTTT. Protein sequence: CASSRGGTNTEAFF.